These 23 T cell receptor beta chains originate from one sample sequenced in a study of shared clonotypes between healthy human individuals. TCRdb keeps only in-frame clones here, not all; method: immunoSEQ multiplex PCR. The profile covers over 2,000,000 clones, with roughly 95% appearing a single time and under 2% taken by the ten largest. It was CD45RO-negative cells, positively selected for CCR7, that made up naive CD8 cells, with terminally differentiated effector memory CD45RA+ cells excluded. Sequencing was done on a sample of naive CD8+ T cells from PBMCs. Source of these receptors: a man younger than 35 in good health. Some clones in this sample may be carry-over from other donors' samples.

The V call is TRBV5-1, the J call TRBJ2-1; TRBD2 matches at 9 bases. Germline-derived CDR1 and CDR2 are SGHRS and YFSETQ. The CDR3 is 15 amino acids. With V trimmed by 1 base and J by 3 bases, 2 bases remained unmatched. The CDR3 region has the DNA TGCGCCAGCAGCTTGTTTAGCGGGAGCTACAATGAGCAGTTCTTC. This gives the protein CASSLFSGSYNEQFF.

The CDR3 is CATRSSKNIQYF. The CDR3 DNA follows: TGTGCCACCAGGAGTTCCAAAAACATTCAGTACTTC. This chain links TRBV15 with TRBJ2-4, with D hard to call. CDR3 length equals 12 residues. V was trimmed by 6 bases and J by 2 bases, leaving 5 bases between them. Germline CDR1 and CDR2: LNHNV and YYDKDF (reference sequence).

The V and J genes are TRBV5-6 and TRBJ2-3; D possibly uses TRBD1 or TRBD2 (5 bases each). The V end was cut by 4 bases, the J end by 4 bases, with 16 bases between. The CDR3 runs 15 residues. The germline V gene encodes CDR1 SGHDT and CDR2 YYEEEE. DNA for the CDR3: TGTGCCAGCAGCCAGGGCCAACACGGGGCAGATACGCAGTATTTT. Its translation: CASSQGQHGADTQYF.

In this sample, this clone turned up once. The chain uses TRBV27 and TRBJ1-5; a possible D gene is TRBD1 (5 bases). The germline V gene encodes CDR1 MNHEY and CDR2 SMNVEV (reference sequence). This CDR3 has 13 amino acids. V was clipped by 0 bases and J by 6 bases, with 6 bases between them. The CDR3 loop reads CASSLSGTQPQHF. The CDR3 DNA sequence: TGTGCCAGCAGTTTATCAGGGACTCAGCCCCAGCATTTT.

V is TRBV27 and J is TRBJ2-7; TRBD1 matches 8 bases. Trimming took 8 bases from V and 2 from J; bases not matched to a gene: 5. The CDR3 totals 13 residues. Germline CDR1 MNHEY, CDR2 SMNVEV (reference sequence). The CDR3 DNA reads TGTGCCAGCGGGATGGGACAGGCCTACGAGCAGTACTTC. Translating it yields CASGMGQAYEQYF.

Only one count was recorded for this clone. The chain recombines TRBV13 with TRBJ1-5; D ambiguous. Germline CDR1 reads PRHDT; CDR2 reads FYEKMQ (reference sequence). Trimming removed 5 bases at V and 11 bases at J, with 28 bases between. This CDR3 spans 17 amino acids. CDR3 nucleotide sequence: TGTGCCAGCAGCGATAACGCGGACCCCCGAGCGTTAGGAGCCCAGCATTTT. The encoded protein is CASSDNADPRALGAQHF.

The gene calls are TRBV19 and TRBJ2-7; 10 positions match TRBD1. CDR3 length: 15 residues. CDR1 LNHDA and CDR2 SQIVND come from the germline V gene (reference sequence). V trimming: 4 bases; J trimming: 3 bases; junction bases outside the gene matches: 6. The DNA for the CDR3 is TGTGCCAGTAGTAGACCCGGGACAGGGGACTACGAGCAGTACTTC. It is translated as CASSRPGTGDYEQYF.

CDR3 coding DNA: TGTGCCAGCAGGACAGGGCTGACGCAGTATTTT. Translated, it gives CASRTGLTQYF. The rearrangement links TRBV2 to TRBJ2-3; TRBD1 agrees at 7 bases. V dropped 6 bases and J dropped 9; count of bases not matched to a gene: 3. The germline CDR1 and CDR2 sequences are SNHLY and FYNNEI. The CDR3 spans 11 residues.

The chain is built from TRBV19 and TRBJ2-1; no firm D call. V was pared by 6 bases and J by 8 bases, with 14 bases between. Germline CDR1 and CDR2: LNHDA and SQIVND (reference sequence). The CDR3 has 13 amino acids. This CDR3 reads CASRLLTEYEQFF. The CDR3 coding sequence is TGTGCCAGTAGGCTCCTGACTGAGTATGAGCAGTTCTTC.

This chain joins TRBV28 and TRBJ1-2; D may be TRBD1 (5 bases). Germline V gene sequence: CDR1 MDHEN, CDR2 SYDVKM. This CDR3 is built from 14 residues. Trimming left V 6 bases short and J 7 bases short, with 18 bases between. The CDR3 region has the DNA TGTGCCAGCAGATACCTGGGGCAAGTCTCTGGCTACACCTTC. Translation: CASRYLGQVSGYTF.

J is TRBJ2-7 and V is TRBV5-6; 10 bases map to TRBD1. From germline, CDR1 is SGHDT and CDR2 YYEEEE. With V trimmed by 4 bases and J by 3 bases, 7 bases remained unmatched. The CDR3 spans 15 residues. CDR3: CASSPTDRGSYEQYF. The CDR3 DNA reads as TGTGCCAGCAGCCCCACGGACAGGGGGAGCTACGAGCAGTACTTC.

The CDR3 coding sequence is TGTGCCAGCAGCCGATCTTTAACGGGCCCCACAGATACGCAGTATTTT. Amino acid sequence: CASSRSLTGPTDTQYF. J is TRBJ2-3 and V is TRBV27; the D is unclear. V lost 6 bases, J lost 2 bases, and 18 bases lay in between. The CDR3 runs to 16 residues. CDR1 is MNHEY and CDR2 is SMNVEV in the germline V gene (reference sequence).

This clone was found once. This chain joins TRBV15 and TRBJ2-2; 9 nucleotides match TRBD1. Losses at the gene ends were 4 bases for V and 5 bases for J; bases not matched to a gene: 17. CDR1 and CDR2 from the germline V gene are LNHNV and YYDKDF (reference sequence). The CDR3 consists of 19 residues. The CDR3 region is CATSTEGQGTLASTGELFF. CDR3 DNA sequence: TGTGCCACCAGCACCGAAGGACAGGGGACCTTAGCCTCAACCGGGGAGCTGTTTTTT. The variable domain in full, completed from reference TRBV15 and TRBJ2-2, reads DAMVIQNPRYQVTQFGKPVTLSCSQTLNHNVMYWYQQKSSQAPKLLFHYYDKDFNNEADTPDNFQSRRPNTSFCFLDIRSPGLGDTAMYLCATSTEGQGTLASTGELFFGEGSRLTVL.

The rearrangement uses TRBV7-6 and TRBJ2-1; TRBD2 aligns across 8 bases. Trimming removed 1 base from V and 6 bases from J; junction bases left unmatched: 5. From germline, CDR1 is SGHVS and CDR2 FNYEAQ. The CDR3 covers 15 residues. The CDR3 DNA sequence: TGTGCCAGCAGCTTAGTTACTAGCGGCCCCAATGAGCAGTTCTTC. The encoded protein is CASSLVTSGPNEQFF.

V usage is TRBV7-6 and J usage is TRBJ2-7, with 11 bases that match TRBD2. Germline CDR1 and CDR2: SGHVS and FNYEAQ. With V trimmed by 5 bases and J by 7 bases, 10 bases remained unmatched. This CDR3 is 15 amino acids long. CDR3 protein: CASSLSSGRTPEQYF. DNA for the CDR3: TGTGCCAGCAGCCTTTCTAGCGGGAGGACGCCGGAGCAGTACTTC.

The chain combines TRBV4-3 with TRBJ2-2; no reliable D call. Germline assignment: CDR1 LGHNA and CDR2 YSLEER. V lost 0 bases, J lost 0 bases, and 11 bases lay in between. The CDR3 loop spans 17 amino acids. The CDR3 nucleotides read TGCGCCAGCAGCCAAGAAAAAAGTAGGCCGAACACCGGGGAGCTGTTTTTT. Protein sequence: CASSQEKSRPNTGELFF.

The chain has TRBV6-1 and TRBJ1-1, with D unresolved. Germline CDR1 and CDR2: MNHNS and SASEGT. This CDR3 has 10 residues. Trimming took off 7 bases at V and 6 bases at J, with 6 bases between the two ends. The CDR3 loop is CASMYAEAFF. The CDR3 DNA reads TGTGCCAGCATGTACGCTGAAGCTTTCTTT.

For the CDR3, the DNA is TGCAGCGTTGCCGGGGGGGCCGGGGAGCTGTTTTTT. Translation: CSVAGGAGELFF. The chain has TRBV29-1 and TRBJ2-2; 8 positions match TRBD2. The germline V gene encodes CDR1 SQVTM and CDR2 ANQGSEA. The CDR3 is made up of 12 amino acids. V lost 4 bases, J lost 6 bases, and 1 base stayed unmatched.

The rearrangement links TRBV29-1 to TRBJ1-2; D is uncertain. Germline CDR1 reads SQVTM; CDR2 reads ANQGSEA. V lost 6 bases and J lost 4, with 21 bases in between. CDR3 length equals 15 residues. The CDR3 DNA sequence: TGCAGCGTCCGAGGAGGAGGACTCCCCATCTATGGCTACACCTTC. This translates into CSVRGGGLPIYGYTF.

Turning to this clone: Other DNA sequences within the sample encode an identical CDR3. CDR3 amino acids: CASSQVAGSYEQYF. The DNA of the CDR3 is TGCGCCAGCAGCCAAGTTGCAGGCTCTTACGAGCAGTACTTC. This chain connects TRBV4-1 to TRBJ2-7; D not resolved. This CDR3 region has 14 residues. Looked up from germline, CDR1 is MGHRA and CDR2 is YSYEKL. The V gene lost 1 base and the J gene lost 4 bases, with 11 bases spanning the gap.

For the CDR3, the DNA is TGCGCCAGCAGCCAAGTAAGGGGACGTACGCAGTATTTT. The encoded protein is CASSQVRGRTQYF. The chain couples TRBV4-3 to TRBJ2-3; D may correspond to TRBD1 or TRBD2 (5 bases each). From germline, CDR1 is LGHNA and CDR2 YSLEER. The CDR3 has 13 amino acids. V was clipped by 1 base and J by 8 bases, with 10 bases between them.

The chain combines TRBV28 with TRBJ2-3; tentatively, D is TRBD1 or TRBD2 (5 bases each). The CDR3 length is 14 residues. The V gene lost 5 bases and the J gene lost 5 bases, with 14 bases spanning the gap. The germline gives CDR1 MDHEN, CDR2 SYDVKM. The DNA of the CDR3 is TGTGCCAGCAGTGACGGGGCTAGGGAAGATACGCAGTATTTT. Translation gives CASSDGAREDTQYF.

A remark on this clone: Other DNA sequences in this specimen translate into the identical CDR3. This chain connects TRBV28 to TRBJ2-7, with unresolved D. The CDR3 length is 14 residues. Germline CDR1 reads MDHEN; CDR2 reads SYDVKM. V was pared by 1 base and J by 0 bases, with 7 bases between. The CDR3, as DNA: TGTGCCAGCAGTTTATCTCCCGGCTCCTACGAGCAGTACTTC. Its translation is CASSLSPGSYEQYF. The whole variable domain, filled in from reference TRBV28 and TRBJ2-7, reads DVKVTQSSRYLVKRTGEKVFLECVQDMDHENMFWYRQDPGLGLRLIYFSYDVKMKEKGDIPEGYSVSREKKERFSLILESASTNQTSMYLCASSLSPGSYEQYFGPGTRLTVT.